This TCR beta chain was identified in a study of human T cells and chemical hapten exposure. Indicated time point: patch test 2, 6 weeks after DPC sensitization. Treatment here: therapeutic diphenylcyclopropenone sensitization with weekly scalp DPC. TCRdb reprocessed the RACE reads via MiXCR and lists one record per CDR3 protein. The sample contains fewer than 90,000 distinct CDR3 sequences, about 6.6% of which appear only once. General observations from the study: The formation of large CDR3 similarity clusters by expanded TCRs significantly exceeded that of controls.

As for this clonotype: Its target is unknown. At one of its ends the junction is not consistent with the germline gene, which may arise from a read error.

This sequence originates from a woman aged 30 to 39 with alopecia areata. Some clones in this sample may be carry-over from other donors' samples. Source: whole blood, taken in connection with sensitization to the hapten diphenylcyclopropenone (DPC).

The CDR3 DNA reads TGTGCCAGCAGCGTCGGGTTCTCCTATAATTCACCCATCCACTTT. Translated: CASSVGFSYNSPIHF. This sequence joins TRBV11-2 and TRBJ1-6, with D unclear. The CDR3 is 15 residues long. Germline CDR1 is SGHAT and CDR2 is FQNNGV.